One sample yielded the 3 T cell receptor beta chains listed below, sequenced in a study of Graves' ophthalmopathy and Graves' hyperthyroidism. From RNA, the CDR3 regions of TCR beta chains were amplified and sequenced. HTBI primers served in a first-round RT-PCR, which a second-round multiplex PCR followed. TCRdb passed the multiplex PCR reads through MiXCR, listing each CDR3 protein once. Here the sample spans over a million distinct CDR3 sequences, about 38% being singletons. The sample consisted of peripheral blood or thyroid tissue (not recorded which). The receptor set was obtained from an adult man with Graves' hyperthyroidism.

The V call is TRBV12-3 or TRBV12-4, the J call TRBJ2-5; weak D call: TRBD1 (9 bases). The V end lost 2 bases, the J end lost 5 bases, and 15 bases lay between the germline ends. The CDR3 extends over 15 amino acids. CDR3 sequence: CASSLTGGGGETQYF. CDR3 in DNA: TGTGCCAGCAGTTTAACAGGGGGCGGGGGGGAGACCCAGTACTTC.

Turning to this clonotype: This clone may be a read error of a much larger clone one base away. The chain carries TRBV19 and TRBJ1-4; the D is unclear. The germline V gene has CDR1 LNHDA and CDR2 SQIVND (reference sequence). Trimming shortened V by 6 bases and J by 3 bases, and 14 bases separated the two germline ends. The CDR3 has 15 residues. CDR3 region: CASSGIAQSNEKLFF. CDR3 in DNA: TGTGCCAGTAGCGGGATCGCCCAATCTAATGAAAAACTGTTTTTT. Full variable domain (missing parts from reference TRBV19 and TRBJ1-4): DGGITQSPKYLFRKEGQNVTLSCEQNLNHDAMYWYRQDPGQGLRLIYYSQIVNDFQKGDIAEGYSVSREKKESFPLTVTSAQKNPTAFYLCASSGIAQSNEKLFFGSGTQLSVL.

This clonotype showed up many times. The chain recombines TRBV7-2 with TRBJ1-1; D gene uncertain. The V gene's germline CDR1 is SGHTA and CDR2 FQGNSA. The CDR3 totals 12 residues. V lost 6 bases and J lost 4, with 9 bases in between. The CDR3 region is CASSEQLTEAFF. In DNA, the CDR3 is TGTGCCAGCAGTGAACAGCTCACTGAAGCTTTCTTT.